This T cell receptor (beta chain) was recovered during a study of blood T cells in healthy people across ages. Study-level results: Researchers report that TCR beta diversity correlated strongly with naive T cell percentage.

The CDR3 extends over 14 amino acids. V shed 7 bases and J 2 bases; nucleotides not matched to a gene: 6. CDR1 SEHNR and CDR2 FQNEAQ come from the germline V gene (reference sequence). Using a J-beta primer mix together with a sample-barcoded 5' primer, a second PCR was run for about 7 to 12 cycles. Each CDR3 protein is one row after TCRdb ran MiXCR on the 5' RACE reads. In the table there are more than 650,000 distinct CDR3 sequences, 22% of which are singletons. Note on this clonotype: The antigen remains unidentified.

Per sample, extraction of total RNA gave at least 5 micrograms in every case. The sample consisted of blood. This receptor was identified in a man aged 65-85 years in good health. The gene calls are TRBV7-9 and TRBJ2-3, with 7 bases matching TRBD2. The CDR3 spells CASIELATTDTQYF. CDR3 nucleotide sequence: TGTGCCAGCATCGAACTAGCGACCACAGATACGCAGTATTTT.